This TCR beta chain was sequenced during a study of shared clonotypes between healthy human individuals. Study-level background: Per-donor plates numbered three CD4 naive, three CD4 memory, two CD8 naive and one CD8 memory. Regarding the study as a whole: Depth of sequencing was expected to influence donor clonotype sharing.

Germline assignment: CDR1 SGHTA and CDR2 FQGNSA. The CDR3 has 16 residues. The V gene end was trimmed by 6 bases and the J gene end by 3 bases; junction bases not matched to a gene: 11. CD8 cells classed as naive were CD45RO-negative and positively selected for CCR7, excluding terminally differentiated effector memory CD45RA+ cells. Recent acute infections and vaccinations were absent in the healthy HIV-negative adult donors. On this clone: Its matching antigen is unknown. Other DNA sequences in the sample encode the same CDR3.

Sequencing was performed with immunoSEQ multiplex PCR; in TCRdb, only in-frame clones are kept and a portion is missing. Of about 2.2 million clones in the sample, roughly 91% are singletons; the top ten hold 1.5% to 2%. The receptor's source is a man younger than 30 in good health. Some clones in this sample may be carry-over from other donors' samples. The chain links TRBV7-2 to TRBJ2-1; the match to TRBD2 covers 7 bases. Sequenced: naive CD8+ T cells from PBMCs. CDR3 amino acids: CASSLGGSGIYNEQFF. In nucleotides, the CDR3 is TGTGCCAGCAGTCTGGGGGGGAGCGGGATCTACAATGAGCAGTTCTTC.